A single sample is the source of the 19 T cell receptor beta chains below, sequenced in a study of vaccination and CD4 T cells after COVID-19. As for treatment: roughly ten-day PBMC culture with coronavirus spike peptide pools or control peptides (ViraFEST assay). The Oncomine TCR Beta short-read assay was applied to DNA of cultured CD4+ T cells. From the PCR reads, TCRdb called clonotypes with MiXCR, one entry per CDR3 protein. The sample carries roughly 7,500 distinct CDR3 sequences, 58% recorded once. No cognate antigen is known for these TCRs. Sample: CD4+ T cells from blood, cultured in vitro. These receptors all come from a human donor who had recovered from COVID-19.

This CDR3 reads CASSPLAGPYNEQFF. The CDR3 DNA reads TGCGCCAGCAGCCCACTAGCGGGACCCTACAATGAGCAGTTCTTC. The chain links TRBV4-1 to TRBJ2-1; 10 bases agree with TRBD2. This CDR3 region has 15 residues. Germline-derived CDR1 and CDR2 are MGHRA and YSYEKL. The ends lost 4 bases at V and 2 bases at J; junction bases unmatched: 2.

The rearrangement joins TRBV28 to TRBJ1-3; D not resolved. Germline loops: CDR1 MDHEN, CDR2 SYDVKM. Deletions cut 8 bases from V and 3 bases from J, with 14 bases between. The CDR3 has 14 residues. The CDR3 sequence: CASWKRTGGNTIYF. The CDR3 coding sequence is TGTGCCAGCTGGAAAAGGACGGGTGGAAACACCATATATTTT.

The chain links TRBV24-1 to TRBJ2-2; no clear D gene. V lost 3 bases to trimming and J lost 6 bases, with 16 bases between them. CDR1 KGHDR and CDR2 SFDVKD come from the germline V gene. This CDR3 contains 16 residues. CDR3 sequence reads: CATSDPGGSSPGELFF. CDR3 bases: TGTGCCACCAGTGATCCGGGTGGGTCCTCACCCGGGGAGCTGTTTTTT.

The rearrangement links TRBV11-2 to TRBJ2-2, with D unclear. The germline CDR1 and CDR2 sequences are SGHAT and FQNNGV. This CDR3 contains 15 residues. The V end lost 1 base, the J end lost 10 bases, and 16 bases lay between the germline ends. CDR3 in amino acids: CASSLARTLPKELFF. CDR3 coding DNA: TGTGCCAGCAGCTTAGCCCGGACCTTACCCAAGGAGCTGTTTTTT.

The chain has TRBV7-9 and TRBJ2-1; 9 bases map to TRBD1. Germline trimming cut 4 bases from V and 4 bases from J; bases unmatched to any gene: 5. This CDR3 is built from 15 residues. The germline CDR1 and CDR2 sequences are SEHNR and FQNEAQ (reference sequence). This CDR3 is CASSSTGTGYNEQFF. CDR3 nucleotide sequence: TGTGCCAGCAGCTCGACCGGGACAGGGTACAATGAGCAGTTCTTC.

This chain links TRBV6-2 or TRBV6-3 with TRBJ2-1; 9 bases map to TRBD1. CDR1 MNHEY and CDR2 SVGEGT come from the germline V gene. The V segment lost 6 bases and the J segment 10 bases; nucleotides outside the gene matches: 10. CDR3 size: 14 residues. In DNA, the CDR3 is TGTGCCAGCAGAACCGGGACAGGGCTCCAAGAGCAGTTCTTC. This sequence encodes CASRTGTGLQEQFF.

This chain joins TRBV5-1 and TRBJ2-3; TRBD1 matches at 7 bases. Per the germline V gene, CDR1 is SGHRS and CDR2 is YFSETQ. Trimming removed 4 bases from V and 4 bases from J; junction bases left unmatched: 9. There are 15 residues in the CDR3. The CDR3: CASSGTGAVADTQYF. The CDR3 DNA reads TGCGCCAGCAGCGGTACAGGGGCAGTGGCAGATACGCAGTATTTT. Looking up the rest from reference TRBV5-1 and TRBJ2-3 gives the full variable domain: KAGVTQTPRYLIKTRGQQVTLSCSPISGHRSVSWYQQTPGQGLQFLFEYFSETQRNKGNFPGRFSGRQFSNSRSEMNVSTLELGDSALYLCASSGTGAVADTQYFGPGTRLTVL.

The rearrangement links TRBV28 to TRBJ1-3; D unresolved. Germline V gene sequence: CDR1 MDHEN, CDR2 SYDVKM. The CDR3 loop spans 15 amino acids. V gave up 7 bases and J gave up 0 bases, with 13 bases separating them. The CDR3 is CASTPNPGSGNTIYF. CDR3 coding DNA: TGTGCCAGCACCCCAAACCCGGGCTCTGGAAACACCATATATTTT.

This clonotype was detected a few times. This sequence joins TRBV2 and TRBJ2-2; TRBD1 might be the D (5 bases). Trimming cost V 5 bases and J 3 bases, with 13 bases left between them. Germline V gives CDR1 SNHLY, CDR2 FYNNEI. CDR3 length: 15 amino acids. CDR3 in DNA: TGTGCCAGCAGTAGAGACAGATCGGACACCGGGGAGCTGTTTTTT. It translates to CASSRDRSDTGELFF.

The chain carries TRBV14 and TRBJ2-7, with D possibly TRBD1 on 6 matching bases. This CDR3 has 15 amino acids. The V gene lost 1 base and the J gene lost 6 bases, with 16 bases spanning the gap. Germline V gene data show CDR1 as SGHDN and CDR2 as FVKESK. CDR3 sequence: CASSQVGAEGSEQYF. The CDR3 DNA is TGTGCCAGCAGCCAAGTGGGGGCCGAGGGGAGCGAGCAGTACTTC. Supplemented by reference TRBV14 and TRBJ2-7, the full variable domain reads EAGVTQFPSHSVIEKGQTVTLRCDPISGHDNLYWYRRVMGKEIKFLLHFVKESKQDESGMPNNRFLAERTGGTYSTLKVQPAELEDSGVYFCASSQVGAEGSEQYFGPGTRLTVT.

V usage is TRBV11-2 and J usage is TRBJ2-2; D is ambiguous. The CDR3 sequence is 14 residues long. Trimming stripped 6 bases from V and 3 bases from J, with 11 bases between. Germline CDR1 reads SGHAT; CDR2 reads FQNNGV. Here the CDR3 reads CASRYISHTGELFF. CDR3 sequence (DNA): TGTGCCAGCAGATACATATCGCACACCGGGGAGCTGTTTTTT.

The rearrangement joins TRBV14 to TRBJ2-7; no clear D gene. This CDR3 spans 13 amino acids. Trimming shortened V by 1 base and J by 2 bases, and 6 bases separated the two germline ends. Germline loops: CDR1 SGHDN, CDR2 FVKESK. CDR3 sequence reads: CASSQGGPYEQYF. The CDR3 nucleotides read TGTGCCAGCAGCCAAGGAGGCCCCTACGAGCAGTACTTC.

The V call is TRBV5-8, the J call TRBJ2-2; D is perhaps TRBD1 (6 bases). This CDR3 is 18 amino acids long. Germline CDR1 and CDR2: SGHTS and YDEGEE. Trimming stripped 5 bases from V and 4 bases from J, with 24 bases between. DNA of the CDR3: TGTGCCAGCAGGACGTACCCAGCATCCGGGACAAGCACCGGGGAGCTGTTTTTT. It codes for CASRTYPASGTSTGELFF.

This chain joins TRBV10-3 and TRBJ2-7, with 11 bases identical to TRBD2. Trimming took 6 bases from V and 3 from J; bases not matched to a gene: 7. From germline, CDR1 is ENHRY and CDR2 SYGVKD. This CDR3 is 15 amino acids long. The CDR3 DNA follows: TGTGCCATCAGGAAGACTAGCGGGATGGGCTACGAGCAGTACTTC. Amino acid sequence: CAIRKTSGMGYEQYF.

This clonotype has a handful of counts. This chain connects TRBV20-1 to TRBJ2-1; 7 bases are a match to TRBD2. The CDR3 totals 15 residues. Germline loops: CDR1 DFQATT, CDR2 SNEGSKA (reference sequence). The J segment lost 3 bases and the V segment lost 3 bases, leaving 8 bases of the junction unmatched. The CDR3 DNA is TGCAGTGCTAGTCCCAGCGGGGCCAGCTACAATGAGCAGTTCTTC. Encoded protein: CSASPSGASYNEQFF.

A word on this clonotype: The junction departs from the called germline gene at one end, perhaps through a read error. The rearrangement joins TRBV2 to TRBJ2-1; 10 bases line up with TRBD1. CDR1 SNHLY and CDR2 FYNNEI come from the germline V gene. This CDR3 is 17 amino acids long. In DNA, the CDR3 is TGCGCCAGCAGCCAAGAAGTGGTGGGACAGGGGTGGTATGAGCAGTTCTTC. Its protein is CASSQEVVGQGWYEQFF.

This clonotype was detected a few times. The chain recombines TRBV6-5 with TRBJ1-2; D gene unclear. V was pared by 0 bases and J by 3 bases, with 11 bases between. This CDR3 region has 15 residues. The germline V gene encodes CDR1 MNHEY and CDR2 SVGAGI. As DNA, the CDR3 is TGTGCCAGCAGTTACTCGGGCCTCCAATACTATGGCTACACCTTC. Residues: CASSYSGLQYYGYTF.

This clonotype was counted a few times. The chain links TRBV5-8 to TRBJ2-5, with TRBD1 matching 7 bases. The length of the CDR3 is 14 residues. Per the germline V gene, CDR1 is SGHTS and CDR2 is YDEGEE. V lost 2 bases to trimming and J lost 5 bases; unmatched junction nucleotides: 6. This chain's CDR3 is CASSFNRGRETQYF. As DNA, the CDR3 is TGTGCCAGCAGCTTCAACAGGGGACGGGAGACCCAGTACTTC.

This chain connects TRBV11-1 to TRBJ1-1, with 7 positions matching TRBD1. Germline-derived CDR1 and CDR2 are SGHAT and FQDESV (reference sequence). The CDR3 extends over 13 amino acids. V dropped 4 bases and J dropped 6; count of bases not matched to a gene: 5. CDR3 in DNA: TGTGCCAGCAGCTCGAGACAGGGCGCTGAAGCTTTCTTT. This codes for CASSSRQGAEAFF.